The present TCR beta chain was sequenced within a study of graft-versus-host responses after intestinal transplantation. Study-level results: GvH clones turned up in recipient marrow; some had shown up first in ileum or blood. Elevated graft-versus-host to host-versus-graft clonal ratios in allografts were recorded for patients with graft-donor T cell macrochimerism.

Sequenced by immunoSEQ multiplex PCR; TCRdb stores in-frame clones only, minus some. The sample shows 12,000 to 15,000 clones, around 29% of them seen only once. The CDR3 runs to 15 residues. The germline V gene encodes CDR1 SGHRS and CDR2 YFSETQ. The germline V and J ends were trimmed by 0 bases and 0 bases, with 6 bases remaining between them. This chain uses TRBV5-1 with TRBJ2-2, with D unresolved. The sequenced sample was alloreactive CD4+ T cells from a mixed lymphocyte reaction culture, obtained before intestinal transplant. The sample's subset: CFSE-low proliferating T cells sorted from roughly six-day pre-transplant mixed lymphocyte reaction (GvH or HvG direction). The clonotype comes from a human patient who received an intestinal transplant. The CDR3 DNA reads TGCGCCAGCAGCTTGGTCCGAGCGAACACCGGGGAGCTGTTTTTT. It is translated as CASSLVRANTGELFF.